This T cell receptor (beta chain) is drawn from a study of T cells in Graves' hyperthyroidism and ophthalmopathy. This CDR3 contains 14 residues. CDR1 and CDR2 from the germline V gene are SGHTA and FQGTGA. The germline V and J ends were trimmed by 3 bases and 1 base, with 9 bases remaining between them. Amplification yielded TCR beta CDR3 regions, with RNA transcripts as the source. First-round RT-PCR of the TCR CDR3 relied on the HTBI primer set. TCRdb reprocessed the multiplex PCR reads via MiXCR and lists one record per CDR3 protein. The sample shows roughly 56,000 distinct CDR3 sequences, roughly 49% of them seen only once.

The chain has TRBV7-3 and TRBJ1-1; the D gene is possibly TRBD1 (6 bases). What was sequenced was blood. The TCR comes from a woman aged 25-40 years with Graves' ophthalmopathy. This chain's CDR3 is CASSLHRENTEAFF. CDR3 in DNA: TGTGCCAGCAGCTTGCACAGGGAGAACACTGAAGCTTTCTTT.